This T cell receptor beta chain was documented in a study of blood T cell repertoires in COVID-19. About the study: T cells, B-cell-depleted T cells, or PBMCs supplied cDNA or gDNA.

This table comes from immunoSEQ multiplex PCR, and its TCRdb copy is limited to in-frame clones, with some not included. The sample has about 95,000 clones; just over 90% are singletons. Looked up from germline, CDR1 is SGHRS and CDR2 is YFSETQ. V shed 0 bases and J 6 bases; nucleotides not matched to a gene: 2. There are 13 residues in the CDR3. A word on this clone: Other DNA sequences in this specimen translate into the identical CDR3.

This receptor was taken from a woman between 45 and 65 years old in a cohort sampled during active COVID-19. This chain uses TRBV5-1 with TRBJ1-1, with 7 bases identical to TRBD1. Sequenced material: peripheral blood. CDR3 in amino acids: CASSLGQGAEAFF. CDR3 DNA sequence: TGCGCCAGCAGCTTGGGGCAGGGGGCTGAAGCTTTCTTT.